This is a list of T cell receptor beta chains from one sample in a study of blood T cell repertoires in COVID-19. This table comes from immunoSEQ multiplex PCR, and its TCRdb copy is limited to in-frame clones, with some not included. Altogether hundreds of thousands of clones are present, over 75% being singletons, with the ten largest covering around 9.2%. The sequenced sample consisted of peripheral blood. Receptors originate from a human donor in a cohort sampled during active COVID-19. The conserved cysteine and the conserved F or W are not part of the CDR3 here. D genes are given only for firm matches. Expanded clones get a size class; other rows say once, few or many, or leave the size out.

TRBJ2-4 13 TRBV5-1 . once ASSQGAVAKNIQY
TRBJ2-7 13 TRBV18 TRBD2 . ASSPRGTSGYEQY
TRBJ2-2 14 TRBV27 . few ASSGTGTLGTGELF
TRBJ1-3 12 TRBV9 . . ASSSDPTGNTIY
TRBJ1-1 13 TRBV6-5 . . ASSYFTGMNTEAF
TRBJ2-2 15 TRBV11-3 TRBD1 . ASSSNRGTFSPGELF
TRBJ1-2 13 TRBV10-3 . . AISELQGINYGYT
TRBJ1-4 15 TRBV4-1 . . ASSQDYRRATNEKLF
TRBJ2-1 13 TRBV7-2 TRBD1 . ASSLVGQGRNEQF
TRBJ2-5 13 TRBV7-2 TRBD2 . ASSPGGARSETQY
TRBJ2-7 11 TRBV12-3/TRBV12-4 . few ASRPTFRDEQY
TRBJ2-2 13 TRBV10-3 . . AISERGAPTGELF
TRBJ2-7 12 TRBV7-3 . . ASSLGRGSGEQY
TRBJ2-3 16 TRBV7-2 TRBD2 . ASSSRNSGGAFSDTQY
TRBJ1-6 14 TRBV7-8 . . ASSSYRVPYNSPLH
TRBJ2-7 14 TRBV27 TRBD2 . ASSNKAAAGLYEQY
TRBJ1-5 13 TRBV6-5 TRBD1 few ASRSPGTGNQPQH
TRBJ2-7 12 TRBV6-5 TRBD1 . ASSRGQRNYEQY
TRBJ2-6 14 TRBV19 TRBD1 . ASSMRGGSGANVLT
TRBJ1-4 15 TRBV5-1 . . ASSPIRGGATNEKLF
TRBJ1-2 15 TRBV28 TRBD1 . ASSPGTGGFWVHGYT
TRBJ2-7 13 TRBV2 . . ASSEGGGRVYEQY
TRBJ2-3 13 TRBV3-1/TRBV3-2 TRBD2 . ASSIAGGRGDTQY
TRBJ2-1 11 TRBV5-5 . . ASSWLEDNEQF
TRBJ2-2 14 TRBV3-1/TRBV3-2 TRBD2 . ASSPREGHATGELF
TRBJ1-5 14 TRBV28 TRBD1 . ASSLAQGAGNQPQH
TRBJ2-5 10 TRBV3-1/TRBV3-2 TRBD2 . ASSQWSGGQY
TRBJ2-2 15 TRBV7-3 . . ASSLLQGPINTGELF